The source of this T cell receptor (beta chain) is a study of T-cell memory formation after mild COVID-19. TCR alpha and TCR beta cDNA libraries with sample barcodes and UMIs came from 5'RACE using constant-segment primers. TCRdb independently ran MiXCR on the 5' RACE reads; one entry per CDR3 protein. The sample holds about 110,000 distinct CDR3 sequences; about a sixth are singletons and the top ten take 28%. Regarding the study as a whole: Shrinking CD4+ clones resided mostly in CM and EM, and CD8+ ones in EMRA. Pre-infection memory showed some responding clones, and this suggested that cross-reactive memory joined. Contracting clones from day 15 to 85 had balanced CD4/CD8; later expanders favoured CD4+.

CDR3 length equals 14 residues. V was pared by 5 bases and J by 2 bases, with 2 bases of the junction left unmatched. Germline CDR1 reads SGHNT; CDR2 reads YYREEE (reference sequence). This clonotype was picked up a small number of times. What it recognizes is unknown. This chain connects TRBV5-4 to TRBJ2-1; 9 bases fit TRBD2. The origin of this receptor is an adult woman who had mild COVID-19 (a few samples of this study predate the infection). Cell type and time point are not known. Sample: PBMCs or a T cell subset sorted from them (not recorded which). DNA for the CDR3: TGTGCCAGCAGTCAGCGGGAGGCCTACAATGAGCAGTTCTTC. Translation: CASSQREAYNEQFF.